A selection of T cell receptor beta chains follows, all from one sample in a study of shared clonotypes between healthy human individuals. Assay used: immunoSEQ multiplex PCR; TCRdb lists only in-frame clones, some missing. Here the sample spans some 700,000 clones, roughly 87% being singletons. Sequenced sample: memory CD8+ T cells from PBMCs. All receptors derive from a man between 18 and 29 years old in good health. Some clones in this sample may be carry-over from other donors' samples. Each CDR3 is given with its conserved first and last residue. D genes are given only for firm matches. The size of a clone is reported for some rows only, either as once, few or many, or as a class for expanded clones.

CDR3 DNA	CDR3 protein	clone size	V gene	D gene	J gene
TGTGCCAGCAGCTTAGGGATGTCCTACGAGCAGTACTTC	CASSLGMSYEQYF	-	TRBV7-9	-	TRBJ2-7
TGTGCCAGCAGCTTAGAGGTCGGTGGGCAGCAGTACTTC	CASSLEVGGQQYF	-	TRBV11-2	-	TRBJ2-7
TGTGCCAGCAGCTCCCGGGACAGGGTATCAGAGACCCAGTACTTC	CASSSRDRVSETQYF	-	TRBV7-9	TRBD1	TRBJ2-5
TGTGCCAGCCTCCCGAGCAGTGGCGGGGAGCTGTTTTTT	CASLPSSGGELFF	once	TRBV9	-	TRBJ2-2
TGTGCCAGCAGCGTCCTCGGATCTAAGCAGTACTTC	CASSVLGSKQYF	few	TRBV9	-	TRBJ2-7
TGTGCCAGCAGCCCCGGGACTAGCGGTATAAGAGAGCAGTTCTTC	CASSPGTSGIREQFF	-	TRBV11-2	TRBD2	TRBJ2-1
TGCAGCGTTCGGGACAGGGGATCCGAGCAGTACTTC	CSVRDRGSEQYF	-	TRBV29-1	TRBD1	TRBJ2-7
TGTGCCAGTAGTATAGGGCAGCATAGCAATCAGCCCCAGCATTTT	CASSIGQHSNQPQHF	-	TRBV19	-	TRBJ1-5
TGCGCCAGCAGCGAGAAAAGGGGACGGCTGAACACTGAAGCTTTCTTT	CASSEKRGRLNTEAFF	-	TRBV4-1	-	TRBJ1-1
TGCGCCAGCAGTCAATCTTTCCAAGAAGCGGGAGATATCTACGAGCAGTACTTC	CASSQSFQEAGDIYEQYF	-	TRBV23-1	TRBD2	TRBJ2-7
TGCGCCAGCAGCCTTCTGCGGCGGGAGGGGGGAGATACGCAGTATTTT	CASSLLRREGGDTQYF	-	TRBV5-1	TRBD2	TRBJ2-3
TGTGCCAGCGGCGGGGGGGCCTACAATGAGCAGTTCTTC	CASGGGAYNEQFF	-	TRBV7-9	TRBD2	TRBJ2-1
TGCGCCAGCCGCTGGACTGCGGGCACAGATACGCAGTATTTT	CASRWTAGTDTQYF	-	TRBV4-1	-	TRBJ2-3
TGTGCCAGCAGCCCGGGATTTTACGAGCAGTACTTC	CASSPGFYEQYF	-	TRBV28	-	TRBJ2-7
TGTGCCAGCAGCGTCTCCGAGACAGGGGGCTTTTCAAATGAGCAGTTCTTC	CASSVSETGGFSNEQFF	-	TRBV9	TRBD1	TRBJ2-1
TGTGCCAGCAGTCCCGTTCAGGGAAATCAGCCCCAGCATTTT	CASSPVQGNQPQHF	once	TRBV27	-	TRBJ1-5
TGTGCCAGCAGCGTCATGGGGGCGGCCGAAACCGGGGAGCTGTTTTTT	CASSVMGAAETGELFF	-	TRBV9	-	TRBJ2-2
TGTGCCACCCGGGGTGGGGCTAGCGGACTACAAGAGACCCAGTACTTC	CATRGGASGLQETQYF	many	TRBV15	TRBD2	TRBJ2-5
TGTGCCAGCAGAAACAGACAGGGGTTTGGGTGGGAGACCCAGTACTTC	CASRNRQGFGWETQYF	once	TRBV28	TRBD1	TRBJ2-5
TGCGCCAGCAGCTTGGTGACTAGCGGGAGTTTTTCCTACAATGAGCAGTTCTTC	CASSLVTSGSFSYNEQFF	once	TRBV5-1	TRBD2	TRBJ2-1
TGTGCCAGCAGCTTAGGGGGAGGGAACCGGGCCTACGAGCAGTACTTC	CASSLGGGNRAYEQYF	-	TRBV11-2	TRBD2	TRBJ2-7
TGTGCCACCAGCAGGCAACCCCCCGGGACACCCTCCTACGAGCAGTACTTC	CATSRQPPGTPSYEQYF	-	TRBV15	-	TRBJ2-7
TGTGCCAGCAGTCGACAGGGAAGGAATGAAAAACTGTTTTTT	CASSRQGRNEKLFF	-	TRBV7-9	TRBD1	TRBJ1-4
TGTGCCAGCAGCCCGGCGGTCGGGCTAGCGGGAGTTACGCAGTATTTT	CASSPAVGLAGVTQYF	-	TRBV7-9	TRBD2	TRBJ2-3
TGTGCCAGCAGCCAGTACAGCGGGAGGGGTGATGAGCAGTTCTTC	CASSQYSGRGDEQFF	-	TRBV14	TRBD2	TRBJ2-1
TGTGCCAGCAGCTCGGGCGTTGAAGCTTTCTTT	CASSSGVEAFF	-	TRBV13	-	TRBJ1-1
TGTGCCAGCAGCCAAGTTTCCACCTCCTACGAGCAGTACTTC	CASSQVSTSYEQYF	few	TRBV7-9	-	TRBJ2-7
TGTGCCAGCAGCCTCTTGGGCACTGAAGCTTTCTTT	CASSLLGTEAFF	-	TRBV28	-	TRBJ1-1
TGTGCCAGCAGTACCGGGACTAGCAGATACAATGAGCAGTTCTTC	CASSTGTSRYNEQFF	many	TRBV7-9	TRBD2	TRBJ2-1
TGTGTCACCCAAGGGACTAATTCGATGAACACTGAAGCTTTCTTT	CVTQGTNSMNTEAFF	-	TRBV28	-	TRBJ1-1
TGTGCCAGCAGCCCACCTAGCGGGAGGGGCTACAATGAGCAGTTCTTC	CASSPPSGRGYNEQFF	-	TRBV11-2	TRBD2	TRBJ2-1
TGTGCCAGCAGCTGGACTAGCGAACAAGAGACCCAGTACTTC	CASSWTSEQETQYF	-	TRBV6-5	TRBD2	TRBJ2-5
TGTGCCAGCAGGGCTAGCGGGAGTCATTACGAGCAGTACTTC	CASRASGSHYEQYF	-	TRBV6-5	TRBD2	TRBJ2-7
TGTGCCAGCAGTTACCAAGGGGCCTCGGATGGCTACACCTTC	CASSYQGASDGYTF	-	TRBV6-5	-	TRBJ1-2
TGTGCCAGTAGTATAGGGTCTAGCGGAATCTACGAGCAGTACTTC	CASSIGSSGIYEQYF	-	TRBV19	TRBD2	TRBJ2-7
TGTGCCAGCAGCTTAGCTTCGGGAGTTGAGCAGTTCTTC	CASSLASGVEQFF	few	TRBV7-6	-	TRBJ2-1
TGTGCCAGCAGCGGCGGGGACAATCCTGACACTGAAGCTTTCTTT	CASSGGDNPDTEAFF	-	TRBV9	-	TRBJ1-1
TGTGCCATCAGTGAAGGTGAAGAGACCCAGTACTTC	CAISEGEETQYF	-	TRBV10-3	-	TRBJ2-5
TGTGCCAGCAGTTTGGGTGGGACTGTCGCCGGGACCCAGTACTTC	CASSLGGTVAGTQYF	-	TRBV27	-	TRBJ2-5
TGTGCCAGCAGTTTATTTGGGGCAGTTGGCCCATACGAGCAGTACTTC	CASSLFGAVGPYEQYF	-	TRBV27	-	TRBJ2-7
TGTGCCAGCACCGGGAGCGGCTACGAGCAGTACTTC	CASTGSGYEQYF	few	TRBV6-6	-	TRBJ2-7
TGTGCCAGCGGACCCCCCCCCAGCGGGAGAACAGATACGCAGTATTTT	CASGPPPSGRTDTQYF	-	TRBV25-1	TRBD2	TRBJ2-3
TGTGCCAGCAGCTTTTGGGGTAGAGAGCAGTTCTTC	CASSFWGREQFF	-	TRBV11-2	-	TRBJ2-1
TGTGCCAGCTCCCGGGGCGCGAACTGGGTGAAAGAGACCCAGTACTTC	CASSRGANWVKETQYF	-	TRBV27	-	TRBJ2-5